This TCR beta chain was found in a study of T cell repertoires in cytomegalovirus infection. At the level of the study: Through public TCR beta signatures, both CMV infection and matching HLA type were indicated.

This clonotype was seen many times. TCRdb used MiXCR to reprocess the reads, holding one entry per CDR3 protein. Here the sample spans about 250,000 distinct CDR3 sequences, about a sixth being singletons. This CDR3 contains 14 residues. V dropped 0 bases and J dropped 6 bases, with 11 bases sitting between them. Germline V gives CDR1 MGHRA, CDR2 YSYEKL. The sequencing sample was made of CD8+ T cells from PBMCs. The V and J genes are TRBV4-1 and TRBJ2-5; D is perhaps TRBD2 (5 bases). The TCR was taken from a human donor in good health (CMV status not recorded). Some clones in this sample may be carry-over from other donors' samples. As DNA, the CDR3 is TGCGCCAGCAGCCAAGAGGACTTTTTGAAGACCCAGTACTTC. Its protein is CASSQEDFLKTQYF.